The 32 T cell receptor beta chains in this list originate from one sample, sequenced in a study of blood T cell repertoires in COVID-19. Repertoires were generated with immunoSEQ multiplex PCR, while TCRdb's copy carries only in-frame clones and drops some. The sample has over 200,000 clones, 85% to 90% seen once; the top ten hold 1.5%. Sequencing input: peripheral blood. Receptors originate from a man between 18 and 35 years old with active or convalescent COVID-19.

The chain joins TRBV19 to TRBJ2-1; 12 bases match TRBD2. CDR1 is LNHDA and CDR2 is SQIVND in the germline V gene (reference sequence). The J segment lost 1 base and the V segment lost 3 bases, leaving 22 bases of the junction unmatched. This CDR3 spans 23 amino acids. The CDR3 loop reads CASSIGPGRSSGRATVSYNEQFF. DNA for the CDR3: TGTGCCAGTAGTATCGGTCCCGGTCGGTCTAGCGGGAGGGCCACGGTGTCCTACAATGAGCAGTTCTTC.

The chain employs TRBV12-3 or TRBV12-4 and TRBJ1-2; D uncertain. This CDR3 spans 11 amino acids. Trimming took 7 bases from V and 5 from J, leaving 8 bases between them. CDR3 in DNA: TGTGCCAGCACCCTCGGGTATGGCTACACCTTC. It specifies CASTLGYGYTF.

V gene TRBV19 combines with J gene TRBJ1-5; D possibly corresponds to TRBD1 (6 bases). CDR1 is LNHDA, CDR2 SQIVND, per germline (reference sequence). Deletions cut 4 bases from V and 6 bases from J, with 19 bases between. The CDR3 covers 16 residues. The CDR3 DNA reads TGTGCCAGTAGTACTAGGGGACAAGTCGCGAGTCAGCCCCAGCATTTT. It codes for CASSTRGQVASQPQHF.

This clone showed up just a few times. This sequence joins TRBV14 and TRBJ1-6; TRBD1 matches at 8 bases. CDR1 is SGHDN and CDR2 is FVKESK in the germline V gene. V shed 1 base, J shed 9 bases, and the junction held 2 bases outside the gene matches. The CDR3 totals 14 residues. CDR3 amino acids: CASSQGTGTSPLHF. The CDR3 DNA reads as TGTGCCAGCAGCCAAGGGACAGGGACTTCACCCCTCCACTTT.

The chain uses TRBV19 and TRBJ2-1; tentatively, D is TRBD2 (7 bases). With 3 bases removed from V and 7 bases from J, the gap between germline ends came to 22 bases. Germline V lookup: CDR1 LNHDA, CDR2 SQIVND (reference sequence). CDR3 length: 17 residues. In nucleotides, the CDR3 is TGTGCCAGTAGTATGGGTTCCGAGGGGGGGTTTCGGAATGAGCAGTTCTTC. Translation: CASSMGSEGGFRNEQFF.

The CDR3 DNA reads TGTGCCAGCAGCTTAGCGACGGGGTCGGCTTTCTTT. This gives the protein CASSLATGSAFF. The rearrangement links TRBV7-9 to TRBJ1-1; D is undetermined. The germline V gene has CDR1 SEHNR and CDR2 FQNEAQ (reference sequence). The CDR3 has 12 residues. V was shortened by 0 bases and J by 11 bases, with 10 bases between the two germline ends.

V and J are TRBV28 and TRBJ2-2, with D tentatively TRBD1 (7 bases). From germline, CDR1 is MDHEN and CDR2 SYDVKM. This CDR3 spans 16 amino acids. V was cut by 3 bases and J by 7 bases, with 18 bases left in between. The CDR3 nucleotides read TGTGCCAGCAGTTTCCGGAGGGGGCAGTCCCTCGGGGAGCTGTTTTTT. Translating gives CASSFRRGQSLGELFF. Full variable domain (remainder filled in from reference TRBV28 and TRBJ2-2): DVKVTQSSRYLVKRTGEKVFLECVQDMDHENMFWYRQDPGLGLRLIYFSYDVKMKEKGDIPEGYSVSREKKERFSLILESASTNQTSMYLCASSFRRGQSLGELFFGEGSRLTVL.

V and J are TRBV30 and TRBJ2-5, with a possible D match to TRBD2 (5 bases). The V and J ends lost 0 bases and 2 bases respectively, with 16 bases between them. The CDR3 covers 16 residues. Germline CDR1 reads GTSNPN; CDR2 reads SVGIG (reference sequence). CDR3 DNA: TGTGCCTGGAGTGTACTGGCAGGAGGAATACAAGAGACCCAGTACTTC. This gives the protein CAWSVLAGGIQETQYF.

CDR3 sequence (DNA): TGTGCCAGCAGGGCATCGGGACTCGAGCAGTACTTC. Its translation is CASRASGLEQYF. The rearrangement uses TRBV28 and TRBJ2-7; weak D call: TRBD2 (6 bases). Trimming left V 6 bases short and J 6 bases short, with 12 bases between. The CDR3 spans 12 residues. Germline CDR1 reads MDHEN; CDR2 reads SYDVKM. The whole variable domain, filled in from reference TRBV28 and TRBJ2-7, reads DVKVTQSSRYLVKRTGEKVFLECVQDMDHENMFWYRQDPGLGLRLIYFSYDVKMKEKGDIPEGYSVSREKKERFSLILESASTNQTSMYLCASRASGLEQYFGPGTRLTVT.

The chain links TRBV3-1 (or the pseudogene TRBV3-2) to TRBJ2-3, with 8 nucleotides matching TRBD2. The length of the CDR3 is 14 residues. In germline, CDR1 is LGHDT, CDR2 YNNKEL (reference sequence). V shed 6 bases and J 5 bases; nucleotides not matched to a gene: 7. CDR3 region: CASSHSGIGDTQYF. DNA of the CDR3: TGTGCCAGCAGTCATAGCGGGATAGGAGATACGCAGTATTTT.

This clone was picked up one time. The chain carries TRBV5-1 and TRBJ2-5, with 8 bases aligning to TRBD2. CDR3 length equals 15 residues. Germline V lookup: CDR1 SGHRS, CDR2 YFSETQ. The junction had 8 bases not matched to a gene; V was cut back by 2 bases and J by 5 bases. CDR3 DNA sequence: TGCGCCAGCAGCTTAAGTAGCGGGATGCGGGAGACCCAGTACTTC. As protein: CASSLSSGMRETQYF.

This clone was counted a single time. The J gene is TRBJ2-7, the V gene TRBV3-1 (or the pseudogene TRBV3-2); TRBD2 matches 14 bases. V lost 4 bases and J lost 2; bases outside the gene matches: 10. The germline V gene encodes CDR1 LGHDT and CDR2 YNNKEL (reference sequence). The CDR3 loop spans 18 amino acids. CDR3 protein: CASSRTGTSGRFTYEQYF. The CDR3 region has the DNA TGTGCCAGCAGCCGCACCGGGACTAGCGGGAGATTCACCTACGAGCAGTACTTC.

The V gene is TRBV4-2, the J gene TRBJ2-7; 13 nucleotides align to TRBD2. V shed 2 bases, J shed 6 bases, and the junction held 7 bases outside the gene matches. The germline gives CDR1 LGHNA, CDR2 YNFKEQ. The CDR3 is 16 residues long. CDR3 nucleotide sequence: TGTGCCAGCAGCCAACTACTAGCGGGAGGGTCAAGCGAGCAGTACTTC. Amino acid sequence: CASSQLLAGGSSEQYF.

This clone came up a few times. This chain joins TRBV9 and TRBJ2-2; 7 nucleotides match TRBD1. CDR1 and CDR2 from the germline V gene are SGDLS and YYNGEE. V shed 3 bases and J 6 bases; nucleotides not matched to a gene: 8. The CDR3 loop spans 15 amino acids. CDR3 sequence reads: CASSARGRVSGELFF. Here the CDR3 DNA reads TGTGCCAGCAGCGCGAGGGGGCGCGTTTCCGGGGAGCTGTTTTTT.

The genes are TRBV10-2 and TRBJ1-2, with D unclear. The germline V gene encodes CDR1 WSHSY and CDR2 SAAADI. The CDR3 totals 12 residues. V was shortened by 2 bases and J by 8 bases, with 9 bases between the two germline ends. In nucleotides, the CDR3 is TGCGCCAGCAGTGAGCCCAAGCGGGGCTACACCTTC. Encoded protein: CASSEPKRGYTF.

The gene calls are TRBV7-2 and TRBJ1-2; the match to TRBD1 covers 7 bases. The V gene end was trimmed by 0 bases and the J gene end by 0 bases; junction bases not matched to a gene: 4. Germline-derived CDR1 and CDR2 are SGHTA and FQGNSA. The CDR3 sequence is 16 residues long. In nucleotides, the CDR3 is TGTGCCAGCAGCTTAGCAGGGACAGTAGCTAACTATGGCTACACCTTC. It specifies CASSLAGTVANYGYTF.

The rearrangement uses TRBV6-1 and TRBJ1-2; D remains ambiguous. Trimming shortened V by 3 bases and J by 5 bases, and 7 bases separated the two germline ends. CDR1 is MNHNS, CDR2 SASEGT, per germline. The CDR3 is made up of 12 amino acids. Here the CDR3 reads CASSDGAYGYTF. The CDR3 DNA reads as TGTGCCAGCAGTGACGGAGCTTATGGCTACACCTTC.

V usage is TRBV28 and J usage is TRBJ2-7; D is unclear. This CDR3 is 14 amino acids long. V was clipped by 3 bases and J by 4 bases, with 13 bases between them. The V gene's germline CDR1 is MDHEN and CDR2 SYDVKM. The CDR3 here is CASSFSDMGYEQYF. The CDR3 DNA sequence: TGTGCCAGCAGTTTCTCTGACATGGGTTACGAGCAGTACTTC.

This clone appeared once. The genes are TRBV28 and TRBJ1-2; D remains ambiguous. The V end was cut by 9 bases, the J end by 8 bases, with 16 bases between. The germline gives CDR1 MDHEN, CDR2 SYDVKM. This CDR3 comprises 12 residues. This chain's CDR3 is CASGSPGSGYTF. CDR3 coding DNA: TGTGCCAGTGGGTCCCCCGGGTCGGGCTACACCTTC.

The chain uses TRBV5-1 and TRBJ2-1; D is perhaps TRBD2 (6 bases). The length of the CDR3 is 15 residues. The V gene lost 3 bases and the J gene lost 1 base, with 11 bases spanning the gap. CDR1 and CDR2 from the germline V gene are SGHRS and YFSETQ. CDR3 DNA sequence: TGCGCCAGCAGCTCAGGCGGGAATTCCTACAATGAGCAGTTCTTC. Protein product: CASSSGGNSYNEQFF.

The chain links TRBV6-1 to TRBJ2-7; tentative D call: TRBD2 (6 bases). The CDR3 runs to 16 residues. V lost 0 bases to trimming and J lost 1 base, with 13 bases between them. The V gene's germline CDR1 is MNHNS and CDR2 SASEGT. In DNA form, the CDR3 reads TGTGCCAGCAGTGAAGCCGGGACTCTGTATTCCTACGAGCAGTACTTC. Translation: CASSEAGTLYSYEQYF.

The chain joins TRBV10-3 to TRBJ2-3, with TRBD1 as a possible D gene (6 bases). Trimming pared 3 bases from V and 1 base from J, leaving 8 bases between. The CDR3 contains 14 residues. Per germline, CDR1 ENHRY and CDR2 SYGVKD. The CDR3 protein is CAISDRGGTDTQYF. In nucleotides, the CDR3 is TGTGCCATCAGTGACAGGGGTGGCACAGATACGCAGTATTTT.

This clone was seen at least ten times. The CDR3 sequence is CASSLNSGVATEAFF. DNA for the CDR3: TGTGCCAGCAGCTTAAATTCCGGGGTGGCCACTGAAGCTTTCTTT. The chain combines TRBV7-9 with TRBJ1-1; D is uncertain. Trimming pared 2 bases from V and 4 bases from J, leaving 14 bases between. CDR1 SEHNR and CDR2 FQNEAQ come from the germline V gene (reference sequence). The CDR3 runs 15 residues.

The chain recombines TRBV5-8 with TRBJ2-1, with 7 bases matching TRBD1. The CDR3 covers 15 residues. V trimming: 4 bases; J trimming: 0 bases; junction bases outside the gene matches: 4. Germline assignment: CDR1 SGHTS and CDR2 YDEGEE. The CDR3 coding sequence is TGTGCCAGCAGCCAGGGACAGAGCTCCTACAATGAGCAGTTCTTC. The encoded protein is CASSQGQSSYNEQFF.

V gene TRBV9 combines with J gene TRBJ1-1; D is unresolved. Germline V gene data show CDR1 as SGDLS and CDR2 as YYNGEE. This CDR3 comprises 12 residues. V was cut by 3 bases and J by 1 base, with 4 bases left in between. The CDR3 protein is CASSAQNTEAFF. The CDR3 DNA is TGTGCCAGCAGCGCACAGAACACTGAAGCTTTCTTT.

J is TRBJ2-3 and V is TRBV5-1; 10 positions agree with TRBD2. Per germline, CDR1 SGHRS and CDR2 YFSETQ. The J segment lost 4 bases and the V segment lost 0 bases, leaving 5 bases of the junction unmatched. The length of the CDR3 is 16 residues. The CDR3 sequence: CASSLEPLAGADTQYF. In DNA form, the CDR3 reads TGCGCCAGCAGCTTGGAACCTCTAGCGGGAGCAGATACGCAGTATTTT.

V and J are TRBV2 and TRBJ1-5, with 7 bases that match TRBD1. The CDR3 covers 14 residues. The ends lost 6 bases at V and 3 bases at J; junction bases unmatched: 5. CDR1 is SNHLY and CDR2 is FYNNEI in the germline V gene. The CDR3 spells CASRGQIFNQPQHF. The CDR3 coding sequence is TGTGCCAGCAGGGGACAGATTTTCAATCAGCCCCAGCATTTT.

This chain connects TRBV6-5 to TRBJ1-1, with D perhaps TRBD1 (5 bases). Trimming shortened V by 2 bases and J by 3 bases, and 7 bases separated the two germline ends. CDR3 length: 13 residues. Germline lookup yields CDR1 MNHEY and CDR2 SVGAGI. The CDR3 here is CASSYRRDTEAFF. CDR3 DNA: TGTGCCAGCAGTTACCGCAGGGACACTGAAGCTTTCTTT.

This clone was found a few times. The CDR3 protein is CASSIGGRALENIQYF. The CDR3 nucleotides are TGTGCCAGCAGTATCGGCGGGAGGGCCCTCGAAAACATTCAGTACTTC. The genes are TRBV2 and TRBJ2-4; 9 nucleotides agree with TRBD2. V shed 5 bases and J 5 bases; nucleotides not matched to a gene: 10. Per germline, CDR1 SNHLY and CDR2 FYNNEI. This CDR3 is built from 16 residues. Complete variable domain (other parts from reference TRBV2 and TRBJ2-4): EPEVTQTPSHQVTQMGQEVILRCVPISNHLYFYWYRQILGQKVEFLVSFYNNEISEKSEIFDDQFSVERPDGSNFTLKIRSTKLEDSAMYFCASSIGGRALENIQYFGAGTRLSVL.

V usage is TRBV5-6 and J usage is TRBJ1-5; 8 bases are shared with TRBD1. Germline values: CDR1 SGHDT, CDR2 YYEEEE. J gave up 7 bases and V 0 bases, and 6 bases lay outside the gene matches. The CDR3 consists of 15 residues. CDR3 DNA sequence: TGTGCCAGCAGCTTGGCTGGACAGGGACTCCAGCCCCAGCATTTT. It encodes CASSLAGQGLQPQHF.

The chain employs TRBV2 and TRBJ1-5; unclear D gene. The CDR3 covers 14 residues. CDR1 SNHLY and CDR2 FYNNEI come from the germline V gene. Trimming removed 6 bases from V and 0 bases from J, with 9 bases in between. Here the CDR3 DNA reads TGTGCCAGCAGAGCGATCGATAGCAATCAGCCCCAGCATTTT. It specifies CASRAIDSNQPQHF. Based on the CDR3 plus reference TRBV2 and TRBJ1-5, the full variable domain is EPEVTQTPSHQVTQMGQEVILRCVPISNHLYFYWYRQILGQKVEFLVSFYNNEISEKSEIFDDQFSVERPDGSNFTLKIRSTKLEDSAMYFCASRAIDSNQPQHFGDGTRLSIL.

The chain is built from TRBV10-2 and TRBJ2-2, with TRBD1 matching over 9 bases. Germline CDR1 reads WSHSY; CDR2 reads SAAADI. V shed 6 bases, J shed 6 bases, and the junction held 11 bases outside the gene matches. The CDR3 is 16 residues long. DNA of the CDR3: TGCGCCAGCAGCGGCCTTGGGGGACAGGGTTCCGGGGAGCTGTTTTTT. Protein product: CASSGLGGQGSGELFF.